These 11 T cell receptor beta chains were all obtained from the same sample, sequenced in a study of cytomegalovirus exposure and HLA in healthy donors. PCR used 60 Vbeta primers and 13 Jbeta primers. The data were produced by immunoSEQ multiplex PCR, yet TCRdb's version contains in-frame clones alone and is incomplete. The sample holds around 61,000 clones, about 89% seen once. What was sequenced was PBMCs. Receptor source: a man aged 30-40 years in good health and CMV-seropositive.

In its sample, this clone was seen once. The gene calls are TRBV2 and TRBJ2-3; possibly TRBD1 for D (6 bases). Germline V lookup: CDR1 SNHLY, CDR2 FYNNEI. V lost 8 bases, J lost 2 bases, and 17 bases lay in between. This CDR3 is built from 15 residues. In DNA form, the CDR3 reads TGTGCCAGCTCCCTACTCCGGGACAACACAGATACGCAGTATTTT. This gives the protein CASSLLRDNTDTQYF.

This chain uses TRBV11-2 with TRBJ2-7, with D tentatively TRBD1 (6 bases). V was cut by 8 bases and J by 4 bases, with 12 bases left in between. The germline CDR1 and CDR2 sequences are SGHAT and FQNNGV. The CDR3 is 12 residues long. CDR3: CASGTRMYEQYF. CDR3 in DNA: TGTGCCAGCGGGACACGGATGTACGAGCAGTACTTC. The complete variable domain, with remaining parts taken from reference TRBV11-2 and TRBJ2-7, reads EAGVAQSPRYKIIEKRQSVAFWCNPISGHATLYWYQQILGQGPKLLIQFQNNGVVDDSQLPKDRFSAERLKGVDSTLKIQPAKLEDSAVYLCASGTRMYEQYFGPGTRLTVT.

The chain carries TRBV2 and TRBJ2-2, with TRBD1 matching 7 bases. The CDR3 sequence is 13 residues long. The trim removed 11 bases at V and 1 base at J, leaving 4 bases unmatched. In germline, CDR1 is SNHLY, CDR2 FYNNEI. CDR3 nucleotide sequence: TGTGCCGCCCGGGACAGGAACACCGGGGAGCTGTTTTTT. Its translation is CAARDRNTGELFF. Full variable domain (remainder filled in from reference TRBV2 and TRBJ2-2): EPEVTQTPSHQVTQMGQEVILRCVPISNHLYFYWYRQILGQKVEFLVSFYNNEISEKSEIFDDQFSVERPDGSNFTLKIRSTKLEDSAMYFCAARDRNTGELFFGEGSRLTVL.

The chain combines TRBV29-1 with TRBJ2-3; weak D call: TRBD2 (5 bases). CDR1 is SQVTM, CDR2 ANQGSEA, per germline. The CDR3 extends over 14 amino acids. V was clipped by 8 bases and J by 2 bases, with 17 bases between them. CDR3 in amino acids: CSSPSAVFTDTQYF. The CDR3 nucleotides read TGCAGCTCCCCTTCAGCGGTTTTCACAGATACGCAGTATTTT.

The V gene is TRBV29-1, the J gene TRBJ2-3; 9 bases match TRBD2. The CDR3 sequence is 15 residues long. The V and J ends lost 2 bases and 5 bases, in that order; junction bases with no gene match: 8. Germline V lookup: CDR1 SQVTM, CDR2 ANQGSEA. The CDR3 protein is CSVEKRASGKDTQYF. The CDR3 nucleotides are TGCAGCGTTGAAAAAAGGGCTAGCGGGAAAGATACGCAGTATTTT.

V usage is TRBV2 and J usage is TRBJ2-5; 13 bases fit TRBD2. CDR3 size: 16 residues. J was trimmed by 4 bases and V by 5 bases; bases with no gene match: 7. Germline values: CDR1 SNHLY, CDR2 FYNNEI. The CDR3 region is CASSPGTSGIGETQYF. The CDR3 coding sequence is TGTGCCAGCAGTCCCGGGACTAGCGGGATAGGAGAGACCCAGTACTTC.

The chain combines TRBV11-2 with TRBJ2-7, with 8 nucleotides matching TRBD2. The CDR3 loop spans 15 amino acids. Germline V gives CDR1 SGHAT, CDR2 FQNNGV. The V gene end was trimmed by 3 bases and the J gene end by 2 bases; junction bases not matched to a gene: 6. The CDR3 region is CASSFEAGVTYEQYF. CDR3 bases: TGTGCCAGCAGCTTCGAAGCGGGAGTAACCTACGAGCAGTACTTC.

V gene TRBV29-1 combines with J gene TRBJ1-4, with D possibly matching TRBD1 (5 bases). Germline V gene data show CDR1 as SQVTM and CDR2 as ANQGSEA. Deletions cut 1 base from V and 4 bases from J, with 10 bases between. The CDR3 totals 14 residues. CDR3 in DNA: TGCAGCGTTGAAGGAACAGGCAGTAATGAAAAACTGTTTTTT. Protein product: CSVEGTGSNEKLFF.

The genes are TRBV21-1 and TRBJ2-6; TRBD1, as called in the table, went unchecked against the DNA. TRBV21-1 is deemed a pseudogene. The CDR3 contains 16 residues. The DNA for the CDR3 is TGTGCCAGCAGCCCTTGGGACATTTCTGGGGCCAACGTCCTGACTTTC. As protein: CASSPWDISGANVLTF.

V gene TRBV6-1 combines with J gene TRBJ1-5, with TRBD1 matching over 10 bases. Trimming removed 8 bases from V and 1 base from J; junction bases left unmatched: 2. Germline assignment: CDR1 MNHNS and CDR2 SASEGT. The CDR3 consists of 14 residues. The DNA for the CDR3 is TGTGCCAGCGGGACAGGGGCAAGCAATCAGCCCCAGCATTTT. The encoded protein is CASGTGASNQPQHF.

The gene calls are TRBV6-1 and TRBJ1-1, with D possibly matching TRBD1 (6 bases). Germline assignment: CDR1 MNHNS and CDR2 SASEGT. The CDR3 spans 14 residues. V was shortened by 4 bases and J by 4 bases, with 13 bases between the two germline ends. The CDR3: CASSAWGLGTEAFF. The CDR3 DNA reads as TGTGCCAGCAGTGCTTGGGGGCTGGGCACTGAAGCTTTCTTT.